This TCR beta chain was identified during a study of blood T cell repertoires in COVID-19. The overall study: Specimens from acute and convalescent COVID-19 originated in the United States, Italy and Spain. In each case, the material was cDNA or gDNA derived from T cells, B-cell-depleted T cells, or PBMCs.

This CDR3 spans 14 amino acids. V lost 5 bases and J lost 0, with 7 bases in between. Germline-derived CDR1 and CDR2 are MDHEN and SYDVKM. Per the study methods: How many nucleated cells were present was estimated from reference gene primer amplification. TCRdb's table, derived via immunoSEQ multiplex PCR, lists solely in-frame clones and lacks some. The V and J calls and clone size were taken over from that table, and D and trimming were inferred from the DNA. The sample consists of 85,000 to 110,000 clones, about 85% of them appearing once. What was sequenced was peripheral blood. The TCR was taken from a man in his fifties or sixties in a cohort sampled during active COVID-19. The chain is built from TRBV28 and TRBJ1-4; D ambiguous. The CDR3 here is CASSPHATNEKLFF. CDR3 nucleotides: TGTGCCAGCAGTCCACACGCAACTAATGAAAAACTGTTTTTT.